This T cell receptor beta chain was sequenced for a study of T cell responses to AZD1222 COVID-19 vaccine. Whole-study findings and limits: Unmutated variant regions reportedly attract nearly half of all spike-specific TCRs. The breadth and depth of Spike-specific TCRs increased once two AZD1222 doses had been given.

About this clone itself: Its antigen is not known.

The V and J ends lost 0 bases and 5 bases respectively, with 8 bases between them. This CDR3 region has 13 residues. Germline V gives CDR1 SGHTA, CDR2 FQGNSA. Pooling of second doses given at about 4 or about 12 weeks was done. Libraries were prepared by immunoSEQ multiplex PCR; TCRdb keeps only in-frame clonotypes and omits some of them. Among under 200,000 clones listed, roughly nine tenths were seen once. The material sequenced was peripheral blood, taken 28 days after the second AZD1222 dose. This clonotype was sampled from an adult who received the AZD1222 COVID-19 vaccine. The chain is built from TRBV7-2 and TRBJ2-7; D not certain. The CDR3 loop reads CASSLALLHEQYF. CDR3 in DNA: TGTGCCAGCAGCTTAGCGCTCCTCCACGAGCAGTACTTC.